The clone carrying this T cell receptor (beta chain) was detected only a few times. TCRdb fed the RT-PCR reads into MiXCR, producing one record per CDR3 protein. The top ten hold roughly 4% of the sample, which has fewer than 800,000 distinct CDR3 sequences, 11% to 15% seen once. CDR1 and CDR2 from the germline V gene are ENHRY and SYGVKD. The CDR3 is 15 residues long. V shed 3 bases, J shed 4 bases, and the junction held 7 bases outside the gene matches. The J gene is TRBJ1-2, the V gene TRBV10-3; 8 positions match TRBD1. This clonotype was obtained from a female donor in good health, serving as a healthy control. The specimen sequenced was memory CD4+ T cells from blood. The CDR3 nucleotides read TGTGCCATCAGTGACCGCGGACAGGGAGGCTATGGCTACACCTTC. Translation gives CAISDRGQGGYGYTF.